The rows below give T cell receptor beta chains drawn from one sample of a study of cytomegalovirus exposure and HLA in healthy donors. Using immunoSEQ multiplex PCR, the repertoire was profiled, and TCRdb retains in-frame clones only, with some absent. The sample holds around 100,000 clones, 65% to 85% seen once. The sequenced sample consisted of PBMCs. All receptors derive from a man in his fifties in good health and CMV-seronegative. CDR3s include the opening cysteine and the closing phenylalanine or tryptophan. A D gene is named only where the DNA matches it firmly. Clone size is given for some rows only: seen once, a few or many times, or a class if the clone is expanded.

clone size	J gene	D gene	V gene	CDR3 protein
NA	TRBJ2-1	NA	TRBV19	CASHTGLVRDEQFF
NA	TRBJ1-2	NA	TRBV5-4	CASSTGGQNYGYTF
few	TRBJ1-3	NA	TRBV4-2	CASSPGWGEGNTIYF
few	TRBJ1-2	NA	TRBV28	CASTLTGTTGYTF
once	TRBJ1-5	NA	TRBV28	CASSFWGRGNQPQHF
NA	TRBJ1-5	NA	TRBV27	CASSLLNQPQHF
NA	TRBJ1-5	NA	TRBV30	CAWSVGGDQPQHF
NA	TRBJ2-3	NA	TRBV19	CASRAGDTQYF
once	TRBJ1-6	NA	TRBV30	CAWSVRGFSPLHF
NA	TRBJ2-5	TRBD2	TRBV10-3	CAISALAGGRETQYF
NA	TRBJ2-7	TRBD1	TRBV18	CASSTGGAAEQYF
NA	TRBJ2-1	NA	TRBV5-4	CASSRDLTSSYNEQFF
NA	TRBJ1-3	NA	TRBV13	CASSLPGETGNTIYF
NA	TRBJ2-1	TRBD1	TRBV2	CASKSGTDINEQFF
NA	TRBJ2-6	TRBD2	TRBV28	CASSSPRGGDYSGANVLTF
NA	TRBJ2-3	TRBD2	TRBV18	CASSPLAADTQYF
NA	TRBJ2-3	TRBD1	TRBV6-5	CASSYSTTGGGDTQYF
NA	TRBJ1-3	NA	TRBV29-1	CSVERGRTGGNTIYF
NA	TRBJ2-2	TRBD1	TRBV7-8	CASSWTGVVAGELFF
NA	NA	NA	TRBV9	CASSARGIAYEQYF
few	TRBJ2-1	TRBD1	TRBV11-1	CASSPTGTAYNEQFF
NA	TRBJ1-2	TRBD1	TRBV7-9	CSSSGQGSAYGYTF
NA	TRBJ2-2	NA	TRBV29-1	CSLMWNTGELFF
NA	TRBJ2-3	TRBD2	TRBV5-1	CASMTAGVTDTQYF
NA	TRBJ1-1	NA	TRBV18	CASSSGHQNTEAFF
many	TRBJ2-7	NA	TRBV6-5	CASKRTTPGEQYF
NA	TRBJ2-5	TRBD2	TRBV6-6	CASSTSSGQKETQYF
NA	TRBJ1-2	NA	TRBV10-2	CASSATGNYGYTF
NA	TRBJ2-5	TRBD2	TRBV15	CATSRDRAGGQETQYF
NA	TRBJ1-5	TRBD1	TRBV6-1	CASRAGTGNQPQHF
NA	TRBJ1-2	TRBD1	TRBV6-5	CASSYARGYGYTF
NA	TRBJ2-1	TRBD2	TRBV7-6	CASSLLASGGRTGSYNEQFF
NA	TRBJ2-3	NA	TRBV18	CASSPRAGAGPGAGSSTDTQYF
NA	TRBJ2-7	TRBD2	TRBV4-1	CASSQNPREDEQYF
once	TRBJ1-1	NA	TRBV5-8	CASSLDTVGNTEAFF
NA	TRBJ2-3	NA	TRBV5-1	CASSLVTGELGDTQYF
NA	TRBJ1-2	NA	TRBV19	CASSSQGGTMFYTF
NA	TRBJ2-7	NA	TRBV6-1	CASRRDQGSVYEQYF
NA	TRBJ2-3	TRBD2	TRBV5-5	CASSYRLADSTDTQYF
NA	TRBJ1-2	NA	TRBV29-1	CSVEPHRQSRIWGYTF
NA	TRBJ2-2	TRBD1	TRBV5-4	CASSSRQGQNTGELFF
NA	TRBJ2-3	NA	TRBV6-1	CASSELPGGTDTQYF
NA	TRBJ1-3	NA	TRBV4-1	CASSQGPGFGNTIYF
NA	TRBJ2-3	NA	TRBV4-3	CASSQEAPDTQYF
NA	TRBJ1-5	NA	TRBV6-1	CASSRGGGANQPQHF
NA	TRBJ2-7	TRBD1	TRBV14	CASSQGWTGITYEQYF
NA	TRBJ1-2	NA	TRBV28	CASSLQGTNYGYTF
NA	TRBJ2-7	TRBD2	TRBV9	CASSFGGVSDYEQYF
NA	TRBJ1-4	TRBD1	TRBV6-6	CASSDRGHAKLFF
NA	TRBJ1-5	TRBD1	TRBV6-1	CASTPGQLNQPQHF
NA	TRBJ2-5	TRBD1	TRBV28	CASSTGGEETQYF
NA	TRBJ1-5	NA	TRBV28	CAGKGGNQPQHF
NA	TRBJ2-3	TRBD1	TRBV10-3	CAISESRTGVTDTQYF
NA	TRBJ2-1	TRBD1	TRBV29-1	CSVPGQGHNEQFF
NA	TRBJ2-2	NA	TRBV5-4	CASSSPSGELFF
NA	TRBJ1-3	TRBD1	TRBV11-2	CASSLLGTGVFGGNTIYF
NA	TRBJ1-3	TRBD1	TRBV30	CAWSLGGGPGNTIYF